The 5 T cell receptor beta chains below all came from one sample that was sequenced in a study of T cell changes during pregnancy in multiple sclerosis. Measured with immunoSEQ multiplex PCR; TCRdb has only the in-frame clones, and not every one. The sample lists 60,000 to 95,000 clones; 75% to 95% were seen once. Specimen: CD4+ T cells from peripheral blood mononuclear cells, collected before pregnancy. The receptors come from a female donor with multiple sclerosis, enrolled in a pregnancy study.

In its sample, this clone was seen a few times. The chain employs TRBV10-3 and TRBJ1-3; D is unclear. Trimming cost V 3 bases and J 0 bases, with 9 bases left between them. This CDR3 spans 15 amino acids. In germline, CDR1 is ENHRY, CDR2 SYGVKD. CDR3 nucleotides: TGTGCCATCAGTGATGGTCTGCGCTCTGGAAACACCATATATTTT. It encodes CAISDGLRSGNTIYF.

This chain uses TRBV6-5 with TRBJ2-5; D may be TRBD2 (6 bases). Germline-derived CDR1 and CDR2 are MNHEY and SVGAGI. The CDR3 extends over 14 amino acids. V was clipped by 0 bases and J by 2 bases, with 7 bases between them. The CDR3 DNA reads as TGTGCCAGCAGTTACTCGGCGGGGCAAGAGACCCAGTACTTC. Amino acid sequence: CASSYSAGQETQYF.

CDR3 in DNA: TGTGCCAGCAGCTTAATTGGTTCGCCTCCGAGGACCCAGTACTTC. Amino acid sequence: CASSLIGSPPRTQYF. The gene calls are TRBV7-3 and TRBJ2-5; D is uncertain. V lost 1 base and J 7 bases, leaving 16 bases between the germline ends. This CDR3 is 15 amino acids long. In germline, CDR1 is SGHTA, CDR2 FQGTGA.

V gene TRBV6-6 combines with J gene TRBJ2-5, with 7 bases fitting TRBD2. With V trimmed by 6 bases and J by 2 bases, 6 bases remained unmatched. CDR3 size: 14 residues. Germline CDR1 and CDR2: MNHNY and SVGAGI (reference sequence). The CDR3 DNA reads TGTGCCAGCAGACGCGGGGGATTACAAGAGACCCAGTACTTC. This translates into CASRRGGLQETQYF.

This chain's CDR3 is CASSWRGETYAEQYF. Here the CDR3 DNA reads TGCGCCAGCAGCTGGCGGGGGGAGACCTACGCTGAGCAGTACTTC. The chain links TRBV5-1 to TRBJ2-7; TRBD2 matches at 8 bases. The CDR3 consists of 15 residues. From germline, CDR1 is SGHRS and CDR2 YFSETQ. The V segment lost 3 bases and the J segment 7 bases; nucleotides outside the gene matches: 12. The variable domain in full, completed from reference TRBV5-1 and TRBJ2-7, reads KAGVTQTPRYLIKTRGQQVTLSCSPISGHRSVSWYQQTPGQGLQFLFEYFSETQRNKGNFPGRFSGRQFSNSRSEMNVSTLELGDSALYLCASSWRGETYAEQYFGPGTRLTVT.